The 4 T cell receptor beta chains below were found in one sample sequenced in a study of cytomegalovirus exposure and HLA in healthy donors. The PCR used 60 Vbeta and 13 Jbeta primers. Here immunoSEQ multiplex PCR was the method, and the copy in TCRdb shows in-frame clones only, minus some. The data contain fewer than 55,000 clones, around 60% of them singletons. Sequencing was performed on PBMCs. The receptors originated from a man in his 60s in good health and CMV-seropositive.

This clone has only a few counts. The rearrangement joins TRBV4-1 to TRBJ2-7; 8 bases align to TRBD1. Germline V CDR1 and CDR2: MGHRA, YSYEKL. The CDR3 length is 15 residues. V lost 4 bases to trimming and J lost 3 bases; unmatched junction nucleotides: 8. CDR3 residues: CASSLSTGTGYEQYF. CDR3 coding DNA: TGCGCCAGCAGCCTGTCAACCGGGACAGGCTACGAGCAGTACTTC.

The chain uses TRBV29-1 and TRBJ2-1, with D hard to call. Germline CDR1 SQVTM, CDR2 ANQGSEA. Trimming took off 1 base at V and 8 bases at J, with 21 bases between the two ends. The CDR3 loop spans 16 amino acids. CDR3 in amino acids: CSVEGKESAAYDEQFF. The CDR3 coding sequence is TGCAGCGTTGAAGGAAAGGAGAGCGCGGCATACGATGAGCAGTTCTTC.

V gene TRBV7-2 combines with J gene TRBJ2-7, with 9 bases identical to TRBD2. The germline gives CDR1 SGHTA, CDR2 FQGNSA. There are 16 residues in the CDR3. Losses at the gene ends were 3 bases for V and 5 bases for J; bases not matched to a gene: 11. In nucleotides, the CDR3 is TGTGCCAGCAGCTTTTTGGGCGGGAGGGCCCGCGACGAGCAGTACTTC. Its protein product is CASSFLGGRARDEQYF.

This chain joins TRBV4-1 and TRBJ1-4; D gene ambiguous. Germline V gives CDR1 MGHRA, CDR2 YSYEKL. Trimming cost V 2 bases and J 1 base, with 8 bases left between them. The CDR3 contains 15 residues. CDR3 protein: CASSQIGGTNEKLFF. DNA for the CDR3: TGCGCCAGCAGCCAAATCGGAGGAACTAATGAAAAACTGTTTTTT.